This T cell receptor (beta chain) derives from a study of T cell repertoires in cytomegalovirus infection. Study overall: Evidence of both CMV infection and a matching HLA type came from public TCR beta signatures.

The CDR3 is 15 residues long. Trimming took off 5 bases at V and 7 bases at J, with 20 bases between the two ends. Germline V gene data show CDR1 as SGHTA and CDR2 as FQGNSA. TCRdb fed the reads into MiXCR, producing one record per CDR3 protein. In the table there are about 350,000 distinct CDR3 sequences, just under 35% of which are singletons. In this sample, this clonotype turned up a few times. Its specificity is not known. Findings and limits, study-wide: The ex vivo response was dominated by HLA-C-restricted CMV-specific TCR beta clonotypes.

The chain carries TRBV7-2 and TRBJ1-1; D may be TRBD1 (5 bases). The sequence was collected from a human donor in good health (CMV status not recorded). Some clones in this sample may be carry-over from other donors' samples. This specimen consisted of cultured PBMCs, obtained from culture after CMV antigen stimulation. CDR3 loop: CASSTDRDRASEAFF. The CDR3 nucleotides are TGTGCCAGCAGCACCGACCGGGACCGTGCGAGTGAAGCTTTCTTT.